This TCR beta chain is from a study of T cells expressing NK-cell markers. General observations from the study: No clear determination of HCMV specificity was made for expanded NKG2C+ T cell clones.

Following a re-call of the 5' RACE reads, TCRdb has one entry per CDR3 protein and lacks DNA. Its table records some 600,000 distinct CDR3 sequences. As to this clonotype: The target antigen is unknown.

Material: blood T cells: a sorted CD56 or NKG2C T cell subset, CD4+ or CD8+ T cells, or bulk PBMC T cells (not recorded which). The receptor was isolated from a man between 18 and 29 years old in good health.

The CDR3 sequence is CASSFPTGGDEQYF. This rearrangement joins TRBV28 to TRBJ2-7; the D gene TCRdb calls, TRBD1, cannot be checked with no DNA. This CDR3 region has 14 residues. Germline CDR1 is MDHEN and CDR2 is SYDVKM. Together with reference TRBV28 and TRBJ2-7, the CDR3 gives the full variable domain: DVKVTQSSRYLVKRTGEKVFLECVQDMDHENMFWYRQDPGLGLRLIYFSYDVKMKEKGDIPEGYSVSREKKERFSLILESASTNQTSMYLCASSFPTGGDEQYFGPGTRLTVT.